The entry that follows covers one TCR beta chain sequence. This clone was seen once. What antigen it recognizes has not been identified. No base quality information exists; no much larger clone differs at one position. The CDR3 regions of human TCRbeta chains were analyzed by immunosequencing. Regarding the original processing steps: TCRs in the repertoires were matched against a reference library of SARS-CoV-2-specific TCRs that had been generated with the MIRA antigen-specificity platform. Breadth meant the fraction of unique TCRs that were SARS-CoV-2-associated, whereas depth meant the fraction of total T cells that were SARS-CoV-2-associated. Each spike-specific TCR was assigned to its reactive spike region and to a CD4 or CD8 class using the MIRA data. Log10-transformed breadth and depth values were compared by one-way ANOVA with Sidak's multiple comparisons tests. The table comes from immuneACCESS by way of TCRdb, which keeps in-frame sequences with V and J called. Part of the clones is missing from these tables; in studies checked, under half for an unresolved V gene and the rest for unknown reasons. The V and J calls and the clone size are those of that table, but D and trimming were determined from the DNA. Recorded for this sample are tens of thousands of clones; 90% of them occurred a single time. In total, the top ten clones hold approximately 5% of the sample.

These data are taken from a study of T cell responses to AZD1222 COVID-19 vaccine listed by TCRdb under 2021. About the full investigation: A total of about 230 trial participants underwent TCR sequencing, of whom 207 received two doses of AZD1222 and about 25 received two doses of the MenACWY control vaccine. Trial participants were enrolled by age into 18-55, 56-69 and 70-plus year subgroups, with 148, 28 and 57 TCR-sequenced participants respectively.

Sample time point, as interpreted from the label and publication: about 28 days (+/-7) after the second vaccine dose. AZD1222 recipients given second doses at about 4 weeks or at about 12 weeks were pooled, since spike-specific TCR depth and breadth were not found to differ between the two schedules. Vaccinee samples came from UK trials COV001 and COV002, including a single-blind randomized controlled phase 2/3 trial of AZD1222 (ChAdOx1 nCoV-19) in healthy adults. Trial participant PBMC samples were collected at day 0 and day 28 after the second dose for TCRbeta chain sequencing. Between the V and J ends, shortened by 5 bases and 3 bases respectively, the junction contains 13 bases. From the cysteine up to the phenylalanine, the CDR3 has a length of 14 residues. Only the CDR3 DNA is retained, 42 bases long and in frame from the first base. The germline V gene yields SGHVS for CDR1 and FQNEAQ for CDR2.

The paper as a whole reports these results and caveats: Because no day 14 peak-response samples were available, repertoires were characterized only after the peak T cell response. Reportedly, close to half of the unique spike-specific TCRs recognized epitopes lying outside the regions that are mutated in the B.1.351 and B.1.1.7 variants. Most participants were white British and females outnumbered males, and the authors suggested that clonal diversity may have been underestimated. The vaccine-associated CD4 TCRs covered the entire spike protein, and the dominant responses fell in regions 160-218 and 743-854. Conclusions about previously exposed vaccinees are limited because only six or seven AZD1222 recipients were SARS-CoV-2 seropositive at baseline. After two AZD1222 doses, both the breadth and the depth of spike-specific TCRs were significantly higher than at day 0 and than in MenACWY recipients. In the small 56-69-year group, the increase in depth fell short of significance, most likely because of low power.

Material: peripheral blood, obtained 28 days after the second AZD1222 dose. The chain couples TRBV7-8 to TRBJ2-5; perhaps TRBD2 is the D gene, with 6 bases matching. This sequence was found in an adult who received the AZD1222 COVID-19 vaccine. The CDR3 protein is CASSPWGLEETQYF. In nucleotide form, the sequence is TGTGCCAGCAGCCCGTGGGGACTGGAAGAGACCCAGTACTTC.